The 18 T cell receptor beta chains reported below all come from one sample, sequenced in a study of control samples from healthy donors and cancer patients. TCRdb's copy holds only in-frame clones and misses some; the assay was immunoSEQ multiplex PCR. This sample has 170,000 or so clones, with almost 90% found just once. The sample was blood. The source of these receptors is a woman between 45 and 65 years old in good health.

V is TRBV3-1 (or the pseudogene TRBV3-2) and J is TRBJ2-7; tentatively, D is TRBD1 (6 bases). The germline gives CDR1 LGHDT, CDR2 YNNKEL (reference sequence). This CDR3 comprises 14 residues. The V end lost 8 bases, the J end lost 5 bases, and 19 bases lay between the germline ends. The CDR3 here is CASSQYLTGNEQYF. For the CDR3, the DNA is TGTGCCAGCTCCCAGTATTTAACAGGGAACGAGCAGTACTTC.

The chain couples TRBV18 to TRBJ1-1; D is ambiguous. CDR1 is KGHSH and CDR2 is LQKENI in the germline V gene. Between the trimmed V and J ends, which lost 2 bases and 4 bases, there was a span of 23 bases. This CDR3 is built from 18 residues. The CDR3: CASSPGIAGPRAPTEAFF. CDR3 in DNA: TGTGCCAGCTCACCAGGGATAGCCGGTCCTCGGGCCCCCACTGAAGCTTTCTTT.

The chain joins TRBV7-6 to TRBJ1-6, with a possible D match to TRBD1 (6 bases). This CDR3 comprises 15 residues. In germline, CDR1 is SGHVS, CDR2 FNYEAQ. V gave up 5 bases and J gave up 5 bases, with 13 bases separating them. The DNA for the CDR3 is TGTGCCAGCAGCGCCTCAGGGGACAATAATTCACCCCTCCACTTT. Translation gives CASSASGDNNSPLHF.

The gene calls are TRBV4-3 and TRBJ2-2; D is undetermined. The CDR3 consists of 13 residues. Per germline, CDR1 LGHNA and CDR2 YSLEER. The V and J ends lost 4 bases and 5 bases respectively, with 8 bases between them. CDR3: CASSPKWTGELFF. The CDR3 nucleotides are TGCGCCAGCAGCCCCAAGTGGACCGGGGAGCTGTTTTTT.

V gene TRBV3-1 (or the pseudogene TRBV3-2) combines with J gene TRBJ2-3, with D perhaps TRBD2 (6 bases). V shed 4 bases and J shed 11 bases, with 16 bases lying between them. CDR1 and CDR2 (germline): LGHDT, YNNKEL (reference sequence). This CDR3 contains 13 residues. CDR3: CASSPGWGDEQYF. DNA of the CDR3: TGTGCCAGCAGCCCAGGATGGGGGGACGAGCAGTATTTT.

This clone was found once. The chain employs TRBV3-1 (or the pseudogene TRBV3-2) and TRBJ2-5, with 8 bases that match TRBD1. V gave up 1 base and J gave up 1 base; unmatched junction bases: 2. The germline gives CDR1 LGHDT, CDR2 YNNKEL (reference sequence). The CDR3 loop spans 15 amino acids. This CDR3 reads CASSQGTGSQETQYF. The CDR3 coding sequence is TGTGCCAGCAGCCAAGGGACAGGGTCCCAAGAGACCCAGTACTTC.

V and J are TRBV19 and TRBJ2-5; D unclear. This CDR3 spans 14 amino acids. The germline V gene has CDR1 LNHDA and CDR2 SQIVND (reference sequence). V was shortened by 5 bases and J by 2 bases, with 12 bases between the two germline ends. The CDR3, as DNA: TGTGCCAGTAGTGACATACTTATTCAAGAGACCCAGTACTTC. It translates to CASSDILIQETQYF.

V usage is TRBV28 and J usage is TRBJ1-3, with D perhaps TRBD1 (5 bases). This CDR3 comprises 15 residues. The V end lost 2 bases, the J end lost 4 bases, and 12 bases lay between the germline ends. Germline values: CDR1 MDHEN, CDR2 SYDVKM. The CDR3 DNA reads TGTGCCAGCAGTTTAACACCGACAGACGGAAACACCATATATTTT. Translating it yields CASSLTPTDGNTIYF.

This chain links TRBV5-4 with TRBJ1-2; tentative D call: TRBD1 (5 bases). V lost 3 bases and J lost 3, with 12 bases in between. This CDR3 comprises 14 residues. CDR1 and CDR2 (germline): SGHNT, YYREEE (reference sequence). CDR3: CASSSQGSDYGYTF. The CDR3, as DNA: TGTGCCAGCAGCTCCCAGGGATCGGACTATGGCTACACCTTC.

This clone has a single count. The chain employs TRBV6-2 or TRBV6-3 and TRBJ1-6; perhaps TRBD1 as D (5 bases). With 2 bases removed from V and 6 bases from J, the gap between germline ends came to 8 bases. Germline V gives CDR1 MNHEY, CDR2 SVGEGT. The CDR3 contains 14 residues. CDR3 DNA sequence: TGTGCCAGCAGTTACGGACACGCTAATTCACCCCTCCACTTT. It translates to CASSYGHANSPLHF.

The V and J genes are TRBV5-1 and TRBJ1-4; 9 bases are a match to TRBD1. The CDR3 has 16 residues. J lost 5 bases, V lost 4 bases, and 9 bases had no gene match. CDR1 is SGHRS, CDR2 YFSETQ, per germline. The DNA of the CDR3 is TGCGCCAGCAGCGGTGGTGGTGGGACAGGGAATGAAAAACTGTTTTTT. The encoded protein is CASSGGGGTGNEKLFF.

The count of this clone is one. This chain joins TRBV3-1 (or the pseudogene TRBV3-2) and TRBJ2-3; D remains unclear. Trimming shortened V by 4 bases and J by 0 bases, and 11 bases separated the two germline ends. CDR3 length equals 15 residues. Per the germline V gene, CDR1 is LGHDT and CDR2 is YNNKEL (reference sequence). The CDR3 region is CASSLVPASTDTQYF. CDR3 DNA: TGTGCCAGCAGCCTCGTACCAGCTAGCACAGATACGCAGTATTTT.

The V call is TRBV19, the J call TRBJ2-5, with TRBD1 matching over 7 bases. The V gene's germline CDR1 is LNHDA and CDR2 SQIVND (reference sequence). V was pared by 9 bases and J by 3 bases, with 7 bases of the junction left unmatched. The CDR3 consists of 13 residues. Here the CDR3 reads CASRVTGEETQYF. The CDR3 nucleotides read TGTGCCAGCCGCGTTACAGGGGAAGAGACCCAGTACTTC.

V is TRBV5-4 and J is TRBJ2-2; unclear D gene. The CDR3 runs to 12 residues. Germline V gene data show CDR1 as SGHNT and CDR2 as YYREEE (reference sequence). The V gene lost 1 base and the J gene lost 5 bases, with 3 bases spanning the gap. The CDR3 DNA is TGTGCCAGCAGCTTGCAGACCGGGGAGCTGTTTTTT. Its translation: CASSLQTGELFF.

The genes are TRBV5-1 and TRBJ2-5; 13 positions agree with TRBD2. This CDR3 region has 15 residues. J lost 4 bases, V lost 5 bases, and 5 bases had no gene match. The V gene's germline CDR1 is SGHRS and CDR2 YFSETQ. The CDR3 reads CASRDGLAGVETQYF. For the CDR3, the DNA is TGCGCCAGCAGGGATGGACTAGCGGGGGTAGAGACCCAGTACTTC. The complete variable domain, with remaining parts taken from reference TRBV5-1 and TRBJ2-5, reads KAGVTQTPRYLIKTRGQQVTLSCSPISGHRSVSWYQQTPGQGLQFLFEYFSETQRNKGNFPGRFSGRQFSNSRSEMNVSTLELGDSALYLCASRDGLAGVETQYFGPGTRLLVL.

CDR3 region: CASSLSNPIYGYTF. The CDR3 region has the DNA TGTGCCAGCAGCTTAAGTAACCCCATCTATGGCTACACCTTC. The rearrangement joins TRBV7-2 to TRBJ1-2; D unresolved. The V and J ends lost 2 bases and 4 bases respectively, with 11 bases between them. CDR1 and CDR2 (germline): SGHTA, FQGNSA. The CDR3 covers 14 residues.

The chain combines TRBV20-1 with TRBJ1-2; D unclear. Germline CDR1 and CDR2: DFQATT and SNEGSKA (reference sequence). Trimming cost V 5 bases and J 8 bases, with 9 bases left between them. The CDR3 covers 10 residues. CDR3 sequence reads: CSAGPEGYTF. CDR3 in DNA: TGCAGTGCTGGACCGGAGGGCTACACCTTC.

The genes are TRBV5-4 and TRBJ1-1, with D hard to call. CDR1 and CDR2 from the germline V gene are SGHNT and YYREEE (reference sequence). V shed 2 bases and J shed 1 base, with 6 bases lying between them. The CDR3 spans 13 residues. The CDR3 bases are TGTGCCAGCAGCTTTATGGGGAACACTGAAGCTTTCTTT. This encodes CASSFMGNTEAFF.